A single sample gave rise to the 10 T cell receptor beta chains below, sequenced in a study of T cell responses to AZD1222 COVID-19 vaccine. Assay used: immunoSEQ multiplex PCR; TCRdb lists only in-frame clones, some missing. The sample has about 170,000 clones, over 75% seen once. The source was peripheral blood, collected on day 0 of AZD1222 vaccination. These receptors originate from an adult in good health.

The V call is TRBV12-3 or TRBV12-4, the J call TRBJ1-5; tentatively, D is TRBD1 (6 bases). With 6 bases removed from V and 8 bases from J, the gap between germline ends came to 11 bases. The CDR3 consists of 12 residues. This chain's CDR3 is CASSGQFEPQHF. CDR3 DNA: TGTGCCAGCAGCGGACAGTTCGAGCCCCAGCATTTT.

V usage is TRBV10-2 and J usage is TRBJ1-1, with D uncertain. V lost 11 bases and J 3 bases, leaving 10 bases between the germline ends. The CDR3 sequence is 11 residues long. Germline CDR1 reads WSHSY; CDR2 reads SAAADI. Written as DNA, the CDR3 is TGCGCCTCCGGGTCGCACACTGAAGCTTTCTTT. Its protein product is CASGSHTEAFF.

This clone has a single count. The rearrangement joins TRBV7-3 to TRBJ2-1; TRBD2 matches 9 bases. V was pared by 4 bases and J by 9 bases, with 10 bases of the junction left unmatched. Germline values: CDR1 SGHTA, CDR2 FQGTGA. The CDR3 loop spans 15 amino acids. CDR3 protein: CASSSLAGAHSEQFF. The DNA for the CDR3 is TGTGCCAGCAGCTCCTTAGCGGGGGCCCACAGTGAGCAGTTCTTC.

DNA of the CDR3: TGCAGCGCCGCGGGGGGCCGCTATGGCTACACCTTC. Translated: CSAAGGRYGYTF. J is TRBJ1-2 and V is TRBV29-1, with D possibly being TRBD1 (6 bases). Germline V gives CDR1 SQVTM, CDR2 ANQGSEA. The CDR3 runs to 12 residues. Trimming stripped 7 bases from V and 4 bases from J, with 13 bases between.

This chain uses TRBV3-1 (or the pseudogene TRBV3-2) with TRBJ1-1; the D is unclear. The CDR3 is 14 residues long. Germline V gene sequence: CDR1 LGHDT, CDR2 YNNKEL (reference sequence). V lost 1 base to trimming and J lost 5 bases, with 11 bases between them. CDR3 amino acids: CASSQGRRLTEAFF. The CDR3 DNA reads as TGTGCCAGCAGCCAAGGAAGGAGATTGACTGAAGCTTTCTTT.

This clone was counted a few times. The chain uses TRBV27 and TRBJ2-3; 11 nucleotides line up with TRBD2. CDR1 and CDR2 from the germline V gene are MNHEY and SMNVEV (reference sequence). The CDR3 has 15 residues. Trimming at V came to 3 bases and at J to 2 bases, leaving 1 base not matched to a gene. CDR3 region: CASSLTSGATDTQYF. DNA of the CDR3: TGTGCCAGCAGTTTGACTAGCGGGGCCACAGATACGCAGTATTTT.

This sequence joins TRBV9 and TRBJ1-6, with no clear D. Germline V gene sequence: CDR1 SGDLS, CDR2 YYNGEE. The CDR3 is 12 amino acids. The V end was cut by 3 bases, the J end by 10 bases, with 8 bases between. CDR3 sequence reads: CASSANGSPLHF. The CDR3 DNA is TGTGCCAGCAGCGCTAACGGGTCACCCCTCCACTTT.

This sequence joins TRBV27 and TRBJ2-3; D call uncertain. V dropped 5 bases and J dropped 6 bases, with 12 bases sitting between them. CDR3 length: 13 amino acids. CDR1 and CDR2 (germline): MNHEY, SMNVEV (reference sequence). This CDR3 reads CASSPLDRDTQYF. The CDR3 DNA is TGTGCCAGCAGTCCCCTAGACCGGGATACGCAGTATTTT.

This CDR3 is CASSLAGLETQYF. The CDR3 region has the DNA TGTGCCAGCAGCTTGGCGGGGTTGGAGACCCAGTACTTC. The genes are TRBV7-7 and TRBJ2-5, with D possibly matching TRBD2 (6 bases). Germline V gene lookup returns CDR1 SSHAT and CDR2 FNYEAQ (reference sequence). CDR3 length: 13 amino acids. Trimming removed 3 bases from V and 5 bases from J, with 10 bases in between.

The count of this clone is one. The chain combines TRBV10-3 with TRBJ2-3; D remains unclear. The germline CDR1 and CDR2 sequences are ENHRY and SYGVKD. The germline V and J ends were trimmed by 3 bases and 0 bases, with 19 bases remaining between them. CDR3 length equals 18 residues. In DNA, the CDR3 is TGTGCCATCAGTGACATTGCGGTTACTCTGCCTAGCACAGATACGCAGTATTTT. It is translated as CAISDIAVTLPSTDTQYF.